This T cell receptor beta chain is drawn from a study of T-cell reconstitution after alpha-beta-depleted transplantation in children. Study-wide findings and caveats: Elevated TCRbeta diversity at day 60 was traced, in some patients, to surviving recipient T cells and thymic progenitors. By one year post-transplant, T-cell counts and diversity largely arose from T cells that were newly produced. It was reported that alpha-beta T cells came from several hundred expanded graft clones (about two months after transplant).

CDR3 length equals 15 residues. V shed 1 base and J shed 4 bases, with 12 bases lying between them. Germline V gene lookup returns CDR1 SGHRS and CDR2 YFSETQ. This clonotype was counted only a few times. Its cognate antigen is unknown. Library preparation (for TCRbeta) was performed with unique molecular identifiers. TCRdb ran MiXCR on the PCR reads and lists one entry per CDR3 protein. The sample holds under 850,000 distinct CDR3 sequences, about an eighth seen once. The chain carries TRBV5-1 and TRBJ1-5, with D possibly TRBD1 on 6 matching bases. This TCR was sampled from a girl under 10 years old with congenital amegakaryocytic thrombocytopenia, due to receive a stem cell transplant. The sample here was PBMCs, taken before TCRalphabeta/CD19-depleted stem cell transplant. The CDR3 bases are TGCGCCAGCAGCTTGTCTACAGGGAAGAATCAGCCCCAGCATTTT. Translation: CASSLSTGKNQPQHF.